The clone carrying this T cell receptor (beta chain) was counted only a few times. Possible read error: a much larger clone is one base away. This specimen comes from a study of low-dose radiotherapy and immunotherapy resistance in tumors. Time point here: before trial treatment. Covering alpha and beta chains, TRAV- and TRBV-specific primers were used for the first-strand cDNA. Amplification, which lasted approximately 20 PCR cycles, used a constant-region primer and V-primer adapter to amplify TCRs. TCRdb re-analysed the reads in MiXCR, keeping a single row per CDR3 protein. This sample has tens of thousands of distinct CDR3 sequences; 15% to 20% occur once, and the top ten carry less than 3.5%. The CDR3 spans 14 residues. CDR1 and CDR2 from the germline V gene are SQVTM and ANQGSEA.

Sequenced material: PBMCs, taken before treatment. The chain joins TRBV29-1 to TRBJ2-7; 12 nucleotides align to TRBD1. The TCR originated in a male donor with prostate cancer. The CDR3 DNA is TGCAGCGCTGAACTGGGACAGGGGGCCTTCGAGCAGTACTTC. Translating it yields CSAELGQGAFEQYF.